A single sample gave rise to the 12 T cell receptor beta chains below, sequenced in a study of shared clonotypes between healthy human individuals. Using immunoSEQ multiplex PCR, the repertoire was profiled, and TCRdb retains in-frame clones only, with some absent. Counted here are about 2 million clones, around 96% occurring once; the ten biggest clones make up less than 1.5%. CD45RO-negative, CCR7-positively selected cells formed the naive CD8 fraction, excluding terminally differentiated effector memory CD45RA+ cells. Sequencing was carried out using naive CD8+ T cells sorted from blood. These TCRs come from a man between 18 and 29 years old in good health.

This clone has a handful of counts. The V gene is TRBV7-9, the J gene TRBJ1-1; D is perhaps TRBD1 (5 bases). Germline lookup yields CDR1 SEHNR and CDR2 FQNEAQ (reference sequence). Trimming pared 7 bases from V and 2 bases from J, leaving 8 bases between. The CDR3 runs to 12 residues. DNA of the CDR3: TGTGCCAGCACCCAGGGTAACACTGAAGCTTTCTTT. The encoded protein is CASTQGNTEAFF.

The chain is built from TRBV9 and TRBJ2-7; possible D gene TRBD2, 5 bases. CDR3 length equals 15 residues. The V and J ends lost 0 bases and 4 bases respectively, with 14 bases between them. Germline CDR1 is SGDLS and CDR2 is YYNGEE. The CDR3 sequence: CASSVGEGMAYEQYF. DNA of the CDR3: TGTGCCAGCAGCGTAGGCGAGGGTATGGCGTACGAGCAGTACTTC.

This chain connects TRBV27 to TRBJ2-1; maybe TRBD2 (6 bases). Germline lookup yields CDR1 MNHEY and CDR2 SMNVEV (reference sequence). Trimming removed 8 bases at V and 0 bases at J, with 17 bases between. This CDR3 is 16 amino acids long. The chain's CDR3 is CASRPIAASSYNEQFF. DNA of the CDR3: TGTGCCAGCCGACCTATAGCGGCGAGCTCCTACAATGAGCAGTTCTTC.

The CDR3 coding sequence is TGTGCCAGCAGCTCGGTGACGGACCAACCGTACAATGAGCAGTTCTTC. This translates into CASSSVTDQPYNEQFF. This chain links TRBV13 with TRBJ2-1, with unresolved D. Germline CDR1 PRHDT, CDR2 FYEKMQ (reference sequence). V gave up 4 bases and J gave up 4 bases, with 17 bases separating them. The CDR3 covers 16 residues.

The V and J genes are TRBV6-1 and TRBJ1-5; tentative D call: TRBD1 (5 bases). The CDR3 runs to 16 residues. V was pared by 0 bases and J by 4 bases, with 13 bases between. CDR1 is MNHNS and CDR2 is SASEGT in the germline V gene. CDR3 nucleotides: TGTGCCAGCAGTGAAGCGCGCCAGGGATGGAATCAGCCCCAGCATTTT. Its protein product is CASSEARQGWNQPQHF.

The chain carries TRBV30 and TRBJ2-7; D not certain. The CDR3 length is 13 residues. In germline, CDR1 is GTSNPN, CDR2 SVGIG (reference sequence). Trimming shortened V by 0 bases and J by 3 bases, and 9 bases separated the two germline ends. CDR3 loop: CAWSVGENYEQYF. CDR3 DNA sequence: TGTGCCTGGAGTGTCGGAGAAAACTACGAGCAGTACTTC.

This clone was recorded only once. The rearrangement uses TRBV19 and TRBJ1-3; D remains ambiguous. Trimming stripped 2 bases from V and 2 bases from J, with 13 bases between. Germline CDR1 is LNHDA and CDR2 is SQIVND (reference sequence). The length of the CDR3 is 16 residues. The chain's CDR3 is CASSIFRSPPGNTIYF. CDR3 coding DNA: TGTGCCAGTAGTATATTCCGATCCCCCCCTGGAAACACCATATATTTT. The whole variable domain, filled in from reference TRBV19 and TRBJ1-3, reads DGGITQSPKYLFRKEGQNVTLSCEQNLNHDAMYWYRQDPGQGLRLIYYSQIVNDFQKGDIAEGYSVSREKKESFPLTVTSAQKNPTAFYLCASSIFRSPPGNTIYFGEGSWLTVV.

This chain joins TRBV5-4 and TRBJ2-7, with D unresolved. Trimming removed 0 bases at V and 0 bases at J, with 7 bases between. Germline V gives CDR1 SGHNT, CDR2 YYREEE (reference sequence). This CDR3 spans 14 amino acids. The CDR3 loop is CASSLDTSSYEQYF. CDR3 nucleotide sequence: TGTGCCAGCAGCTTGGACACGAGCTCCTACGAGCAGTACTTC.

The chain joins TRBV7-8 to TRBJ1-2, with D maybe TRBD1 (5 bases). This CDR3 contains 17 residues. Trimming took 0 bases from V and 4 from J, leaving 18 bases between them. Germline V gives CDR1 SGHVS, CDR2 FQNEAQ. The CDR3 region has the DNA TGTGCCAGCAGCTTAGCGCTTAATGGGGCCCGCGGCTATGGCTACACCTTC. Its protein product is CASSLALNGARGYGYTF.

This chain uses TRBV4-2 with TRBJ1-5, with 7 bases aligning to TRBD1. The CDR3 runs to 17 residues. The V segment lost 4 bases and the J segment 6 bases; nucleotides outside the gene matches: 15. The V gene's germline CDR1 is LGHNA and CDR2 YNFKEQ. The CDR3 DNA reads TGTGCCAGCAGCCGCGACGGCGGGACCCCAGGGGGTCAGCCCCAGCATTTT. Translation: CASSRDGGTPGGQPQHF.

The genes are TRBV5-4 and TRBJ2-7; 7 nucleotides match TRBD1. Germline CDR1 is SGHNT and CDR2 is YYREEE (reference sequence). This CDR3 region has 13 residues. The trim removed 6 bases at V and 3 bases at J, leaving 6 bases unmatched. The chain's CDR3 is CASTQAGGYEQYF. CDR3 sequence (DNA): TGTGCCAGCACACAAGCAGGGGGCTACGAGCAGTACTTC.

In this sample, this clone turned up once. The CDR3 bases are TGTGCCAGCAGTTGGCTCCCGGGACAGCCCCTCGAGCAGTACTTC. This codes for CASSWLPGQPLEQYF. This rearrangement joins TRBV6-5 to TRBJ2-7; 7 bases are a match to TRBD1. Losses at the gene ends were 4 bases for V and 6 bases for J; bases not matched to a gene: 12. CDR1 is MNHEY and CDR2 is SVGAGI in the germline V gene. The CDR3 totals 15 residues.